The 23 T cell receptor beta chains below come from one sample, sequenced in a study of shared clonotypes between healthy human individuals. TCRdb's table, derived via immunoSEQ multiplex PCR, lists solely in-frame clones and lacks some. The profile covers roughly 2 million clones, with roughly 95% appearing a single time and around 0.13% taken by the ten largest. Material for sequencing was naive CD4+ T cells sorted from blood. Stated subset: CD45RA+ positively selected. These receptors originate from a man aged 18 to 30 in good health.

Comments on this clone: A much larger clone lies one base from this, so it may be a read error. The J gene is TRBJ2-3, the V gene TRBV5-1; D remains unclear. Trimming took 2 bases from V and 1 from J, leaving 2 bases between them. CDR1 is SGHRS and CDR2 is YFSETQ in the germline V gene. This CDR3 region has 12 residues. The CDR3 bases are TGCGCCAGCAGCTTTGGCACAGATACGCAGTATTTT. The encoded protein is CASSFGTDTQYF.

This chain connects TRBV6-1 to TRBJ1-2; tentative D call: TRBD1 (6 bases). Trimming left V 4 bases short and J 2 bases short, with 14 bases between. The CDR3 is 15 residues long. The germline V gene has CDR1 MNHNS and CDR2 SASEGT. CDR3 coding DNA: TGTGCCAGCAGTGGGGGGGGCCGAAAGAACTATGGCTACACCTTC. Translating it yields CASSGGGRKNYGYTF.

The chain recombines TRBV19 with TRBJ2-6; D is ambiguous. V was cut by 6 bases and J by 0 bases, with 15 bases left in between. Germline assignment: CDR1 LNHDA and CDR2 SQIVND (reference sequence). The CDR3 length is 17 residues. The CDR3 protein is CASSDPRPLSGANVLTF. CDR3 nucleotide sequence: TGTGCCAGTAGCGACCCTAGACCCCTCTCTGGGGCCAACGTCCTGACTTTC.

The chain joins TRBV30 to TRBJ1-6; a weak D match, TRBD1 (6 bases). The CDR3 spans 14 residues. Trimming shortened V by 3 bases and J by 8 bases, and 14 bases separated the two germline ends. Germline loops: CDR1 GTSNPN, CDR2 SVGIG (reference sequence). CDR3: CAWSEGGKDSPLHF. CDR3 nucleotide sequence: TGTGCCTGGAGCGAGGGGGGAAAGGATTCACCCCTCCACTTT.

The chain links TRBV15 to TRBJ1-6; D is unresolved. Germline V gives CDR1 LNHNV, CDR2 YYDKDF (reference sequence). The CDR3 spans 14 residues. V was trimmed by 5 bases and J by 7 bases, leaving 12 bases between them. The CDR3 spells CATSLRVVNSPLHF. As DNA, the CDR3 is TGTGCCACCAGCTTGCGAGTTGTGAATTCACCCCTCCACTTT.

The sample holds one count of this clone. Different DNA sequences within this sample yield the same CDR3. The chain employs TRBV5-1 and TRBJ1-2, with TRBD1 identical over 7 bases. This CDR3 contains 14 residues. The germline V gene encodes CDR1 SGHRS and CDR2 YFSETQ. V trimming: 4 bases; J trimming: 2 bases; junction bases outside the gene matches: 5. The CDR3 sequence is CASSLSTGNYGYTF. Written as DNA, the CDR3 is TGCGCCAGCAGCCTATCGACAGGGAACTATGGCTACACCTTC.

The gene calls are TRBV30 and TRBJ1-1; D ambiguous. The germline CDR1 and CDR2 sequences are GTSNPN and SVGIG (reference sequence). V lost 0 bases to trimming and J lost 4 bases, with 6 bases between them. The CDR3 sequence is 12 residues long. The CDR3 is CAWSVRATEAFF. The DNA of the CDR3 is TGTGCCTGGAGTGTAAGGGCCACTGAAGCTTTCTTT.

The chain couples TRBV5-1 to TRBJ2-1; 11 nucleotides match TRBD2. The CDR3 loop spans 14 amino acids. Germline values: CDR1 SGHRS, CDR2 YFSETQ. V trimming: 5 bases; J trimming: 9 bases; junction bases outside the gene matches: 7. CDR3 nucleotide sequence: TGCGCCAGCAGACTAGCGGGAGAGGGAGGTGAGCAGTTCTTC. This encodes CASRLAGEGGEQFF.

The chain employs TRBV18 and TRBJ2-6; 8 bases map to TRBD2. Germline values: CDR1 KGHSH, CDR2 LQKENI. Losses at the gene ends were 6 bases for V and 0 bases for J; bases not matched to a gene: 4. This CDR3 is 16 amino acids long. For the CDR3, the DNA is TGTGCCAGCTCTCGGGGGACTAGCTCTGGGGCCAACGTCCTGACTTTC. Protein product: CASSRGTSSGANVLTF.

This chain links TRBV5-1 with TRBJ1-5; D is possibly TRBD1 (5 bases). This CDR3 has 14 amino acids. Germline V gene sequence: CDR1 SGHRS, CDR2 YFSETQ. Trimming took off 4 bases at V and 5 bases at J, with 13 bases between the two ends. The CDR3 nucleotides are TGCGCCAGCAGCGTCGACACGGGGGATCAGCCCCAGCATTTT. Its translation: CASSVDTGDQPQHF.

CDR3 residues: CSAPERGEQYF. CDR3 DNA sequence: TGCAGCGCCCCCGAAAGGGGCGAGCAGTACTTC. The chain carries TRBV29-1 and TRBJ2-7; D might be TRBD1 (5 bases). The CDR3 is 11 residues long. From germline, CDR1 is SQVTM and CDR2 ANQGSEA. Trimming pared 7 bases from V and 6 bases from J, leaving 13 bases between.

This chain links TRBV14 with TRBJ2-5; D gene unclear. The germline V gene has CDR1 SGHDN and CDR2 FVKESK. The CDR3 sequence is 12 residues long. V lost 2 bases to trimming and J lost 5 bases, with 6 bases between them. CDR3 DNA sequence: TGTGCCAGCAGCCAATATCTCGAGACCCAGTACTTC. Its translation: CASSQYLETQYF.

This clone was seen just once. CDR3 bases: TGTGCCAGCAGTGATTGGGGGCTCGGTGAGCAGTTCTTC. Its protein is CASSDWGLGEQFF. The J gene is TRBJ2-1, the V gene TRBV6-1; the D gene is possibly TRBD1 (6 bases). Trimming cost V 3 bases and J 9 bases, with 12 bases left between them. Germline V lookup: CDR1 MNHNS, CDR2 SASEGT. The CDR3 totals 13 residues.

Only one count was recorded for this clone. The chain couples TRBV5-6 to TRBJ2-7; D is unresolved. The CDR3 length is 13 residues. The ends were cut back, 0 bases at V and 4 bases at J, with 8 bases in the middle. The germline CDR1 and CDR2 sequences are SGHDT and YYEEEE. The CDR3 reads CASSLEGWYEQYF. The DNA of the CDR3 is TGTGCCAGCAGCTTGGAGGGCTGGTACGAGCAGTACTTC.

V usage is TRBV4-1 and J usage is TRBJ2-7, with TRBD1 matching 10 bases. V lost 1 base and J lost 0; bases outside the gene matches: 3. Germline loops: CDR1 MGHRA, CDR2 YSYEKL. CDR3 length: 16 residues. CDR3 protein: CASSQGDRGVSYEQYF. For the CDR3, the DNA is TGCGCCAGCAGCCAAGGGGACAGGGGCGTCTCCTACGAGCAGTACTTC.

The V call is TRBV21-1, the J call TRBJ2-7; TRBD1 was called by the table and not checked on the DNA. TRBV21-1 is marked as a pseudogene. This CDR3 has 15 amino acids. CDR3 bases: TGTGCCAGCAGCAAAGTCCGACAGAGAAGCTACGAGCAGTACTTC. Translation: CASSKVRQRSYEQYF.

This clone was observed a handful of times. The junction differs from germline at one of its ends, possibly a read error. This sample also contains other DNA sequences that code for the same CDR3. The rearrangement links TRBV6-5 to TRBJ2-7; D call uncertain. Per the germline V gene, CDR1 is MNHEY and CDR2 is SVGAGI. The CDR3 extends over 11 amino acids. The CDR3 loop is CASSNSYEQYF. In DNA, the CDR3 is TGTGCCAGCAGTAACTCCTACGAGCAGTACTTC.

This clone was seen a single time. The chain has TRBV4-1 and TRBJ2-3; no reliable D call. This CDR3 spans 13 amino acids. V gave up 4 bases and J gave up 2 bases, with 7 bases separating them. Looked up from germline, CDR1 is MGHRA and CDR2 is YSYEKL. In DNA, the CDR3 is TGCGCCAGCAGCCGACCCCTCACAGATACGCAGTATTTT. This sequence encodes CASSRPLTDTQYF.

This clone appeared once. The chain combines TRBV7-9 with TRBJ2-6; D gene ambiguous. The CDR3 contains 14 residues. Trimming removed 0 bases from V and 3 bases from J, with 3 bases in between. Germline CDR1 reads SEHNR; CDR2 reads FQNEAQ (reference sequence). CDR3 sequence: CASSLALGANVLTF. CDR3 sequence (DNA): TGTGCCAGCAGCTTAGCGCTTGGGGCCAACGTCCTGACTTTC. The whole variable domain, filled in from reference TRBV7-9 and TRBJ2-6, reads DTGVSQNPRHKITKRGQNVTFRCDPISEHNRLYWYRQTLGQGPEFLTYFQNEAQLEKSRLLSDRFSAERPKGSFSTLEIQRTEQGDSAMYLCASSLALGANVLTFGAGSRLTVL.

The chain is built from TRBV10-3 and TRBJ2-1; 11 bases map to TRBD2. With V trimmed by 8 bases and J by 2 bases, 5 bases remained unmatched. CDR1 is ENHRY and CDR2 is SYGVKD in the germline V gene. The CDR3 is 15 residues long. The CDR3 region has the DNA TGTGCCATCGGCACGACTAGCGGGGCCTACAATGAGCAGTTCTTC. Its protein product is CAIGTTSGAYNEQFF.

The V and J genes are TRBV5-1 and TRBJ1-4; D might be TRBD1 (6 bases). The CDR3 loop spans 15 amino acids. The germline V gene encodes CDR1 SGHRS and CDR2 YFSETQ. Trimming left V 2 bases short and J 0 bases short, with 8 bases between. This chain's CDR3 is CASSFRGSTNEKLFF. The CDR3 DNA reads as TGCGCCAGCAGCTTCAGGGGTTCAACTAATGAAAAACTGTTTTTT.

This chain connects TRBV30 to TRBJ2-7, with 9 positions matching TRBD1. With 3 bases clipped from V and 7 bases from J, the junction kept 7 bases outside the gene matches. Germline V lookup: CDR1 GTSNPN, CDR2 SVGIG (reference sequence). This CDR3 comprises 13 residues. The CDR3: CAWRVQGAGEQYF. The DNA for the CDR3 is TGTGCCTGGAGGGTACAGGGGGCTGGAGAGCAGTACTTC.

As to this clone: At one of its ends the junction is not consistent with the germline gene, which may arise from a read error. The rearrangement uses TRBV9 and TRBJ2-1; 8 bases align to TRBD1. The germline V gene encodes CDR1 SGDLS and CDR2 YYNGEE. This CDR3 has 13 residues. The CDR3 DNA follows: TGTGCCAGCAGTGTAGCGGTGACAGGGGACCAGTTCTTC. The encoded protein is CASSVAVTGDQFF.